This T cell receptor beta chain was sequenced in a study of blood T cell repertoires in COVID-19. Some clones are missing from TCRdb's copy, which holds only in-frame ones; the method was immunoSEQ multiplex PCR. Altogether approximately 150,000 clones are present, 80% to 90% being singletons, with the ten largest covering around 3.5%. The CDR3 sequence is 15 residues long. After removal of 5 bases from V and 4 bases from J, the junction contained 6 bases not matched to a gene. Germline values: CDR1 SGHTA, CDR2 FQGNSA. Concerning this clone itself: At the DNA level, this CDR3 is encoded by other sequences in the same sample as well.

The material sequenced was peripheral blood. This sequence originates from a man in his 70s with acute or convalescent COVID-19. This sequence joins TRBV7-2 and TRBJ2-3, with TRBD2 matching over 10 bases. The CDR3 here is CASSLLAGDSDTQYF. The DNA of the CDR3 is TGTGCCAGCAGCCTCCTAGCGGGAGATTCAGATACGCAGTATTTT.